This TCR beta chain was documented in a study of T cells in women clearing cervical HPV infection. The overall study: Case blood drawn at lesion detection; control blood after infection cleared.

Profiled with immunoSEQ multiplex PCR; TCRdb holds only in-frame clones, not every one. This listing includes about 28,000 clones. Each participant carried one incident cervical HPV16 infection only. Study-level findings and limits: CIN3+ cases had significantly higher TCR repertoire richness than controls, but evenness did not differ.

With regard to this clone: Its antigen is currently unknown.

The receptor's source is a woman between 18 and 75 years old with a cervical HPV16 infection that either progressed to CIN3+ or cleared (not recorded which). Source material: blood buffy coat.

The sequenced part of the CDR3 DNA is TGTGCCAGTCTATCTGGGGGGAGTCTCTACAATGAC. Translating it yields CASLSGGSLYND. The entire CDR3 reads CASLSGGSLYNDYTF. The chain links TRBV19 to TRBJ1-2, with TRBD1 as a possible D gene (5 bases). Read data end 3 residues before the CDR3 end; the end is taken from the germline J gene. This CDR3 comprises 15 residues. Germline CDR1 is LNHDA and CDR2 is SQIVND (reference sequence).